The subject of this entry is one T cell receptor (beta chain). Antigen specificity is unknown. The sample comes from a study of graft-versus-host responses after intestinal transplantation. The wider study: Each of the recipients got a multivisceral, liver-intestinal, or isolated intestinal transplant. Induction using anti-thymocyte globulin, followed by tacrolimus and steroids for approximately three years, was given to all recipients. The study's findings and limits: Recipient-marrow GvH clones were detected, some having first appeared in ileum or blood. Individuals who had graft-donor T cell macrochimerism had allografts that showed high graft-versus-host to host-versus-graft clonal ratios.

The table came from immunoSEQ multiplex PCR; TCRdb's copy has only in-frame clones and leaves some out. The data show 60,000 to 70,000 clones, under 90% seen once. This CDR3 spans 14 amino acids. Trimming pared 2 bases from V and 8 bases from J, leaving 13 bases between. Germline values: CDR1 SGHTA, CDR2 FQGNSA. Once graft tissue had been processed, intraepithelial and lamina propria lymphocytes were released. The J gene is TRBJ2-1, the V gene TRBV7-2; the D is unclear. This clonotype was sampled from a human patient who received an intestinal transplant, so some T cells may come from the graft donor. Sequencing was performed on ileum tissue, taken roughly 54 weeks after transplant. The CDR3 loop is CASSLLGTVDEQFF. As DNA, the CDR3 is TGTGCCAGCAGCTTACTGGGTACGGTGGATGAGCAGTTCTTC.